These 21 T cell receptor beta chains share one sample of origin, sequenced in a study of shared clonotypes between healthy human individuals. Naive-designated CD8 cells lacked CD45RO, were positively enriched for CCR7, and omitted terminally differentiated effector memory CD45RA+ cells. The assay was immunoSEQ multiplex PCR, and TCRdb's table has in-frame clones only and misses some. The table has over 2,000,000 clones, 90% to 95% seen once. The sample comprised naive CD8+ T cells from PBMCs. The receptor source for this set is a man in his late teens or twenties in good health. Some clones in this sample may be carry-over from other donors' samples.

The genes are TRBV6-1 and TRBJ2-3; D is undetermined. Germline CDR1 is MNHNS and CDR2 is SASEGT. V lost 2 bases and J lost 6, with 21 bases in between. CDR3 length equals 17 residues. CDR3 nucleotides: TGTGCCAGCAGTGAACGCCATGCGGTGCTGTATATGGATACGCAGTATTTT. Translated, it gives CASSERHAVLYMDTQYF.

J is TRBJ1-1 and V is TRBV5-1, with TRBD1 identical over 7 bases. The germline V gene has CDR1 SGHRS and CDR2 YFSETQ. The ends lost 0 bases at V and 0 bases at J; junction bases unmatched: 2. This CDR3 is 15 amino acids long. CDR3 sequence: CASSLDTGVNTEAFF. The CDR3 DNA is TGCGCCAGCAGCTTGGATACAGGGGTGAACACTGAAGCTTTCTTT.

This clone was recorded once. This rearrangement joins TRBV2 to TRBJ1-1; D is uncertain. Germline-derived CDR1 and CDR2 are SNHLY and FYNNEI. Trimming cost V 6 bases and J 3 bases, with 11 bases left between them. CDR3 length equals 13 residues. CDR3 DNA: TGTGCCAGCAGGCGGGGAGAGGACACTGAAGCTTTCTTT. Protein product: CASRRGEDTEAFF.

In its sample, this clone was seen many times. The V and J genes are TRBV5-4 and TRBJ1-1; possibly TRBD1 for D (5 bases). Per germline, CDR1 SGHNT and CDR2 YYREEE (reference sequence). V lost 3 bases and J lost 0, with 15 bases in between. CDR3 length equals 16 residues. The CDR3 DNA reads TGTGCCAGCAGCTCCAGGGAGGTTTCCCTGAACACTGAAGCTTTCTTT. It yields the protein CASSSREVSLNTEAFF.

This clone was recorded only once. This chain joins TRBV13 and TRBJ2-1, with unresolved D. V lost 7 bases to trimming and J lost 9 bases, with 22 bases between them. Germline V gene data show CDR1 as PRHDT and CDR2 as FYEKMQ (reference sequence). The CDR3 runs to 15 residues. CDR3 protein: CASTPSPGRSSEQFF. The CDR3, as DNA: TGTGCCAGCACCCCTTCCCCCGGCCGTTCCTCTGAGCAGTTCTTC.

This chain connects TRBV7-8 to TRBJ1-5; the D gene is possibly TRBD1 (5 bases). This CDR3 comprises 16 residues. Deletions cut 1 base from V and 7 bases from J, with 17 bases between. Per germline, CDR1 SGHVS and CDR2 FQNEAQ. CDR3 sequence reads: CASSLGAGGSGQPQHF. The CDR3 region has the DNA TGTGCCAGCAGCTTAGGCGCCGGGGGGTCAGGCCAGCCCCAGCATTTT.

A remark on this clone: The sample has other DNA sequences that encode this CDR3 too. The V gene is TRBV15, the J gene TRBJ2-7; 10 bases line up with TRBD1. The CDR3 covers 16 residues. Trimming cost V 0 bases and J 0 bases; bases outside gene matches: 2. CDR1 is LNHNV, CDR2 YYDKDF, per germline (reference sequence). The CDR3: CATSRDRDRGSYEQYF. In DNA, the CDR3 is TGTGCCACCAGCAGAGATAGGGACAGGGGCTCCTACGAGCAGTACTTC. The full variable domain, rest sourced from reference TRBV15 and TRBJ2-7, is DAMVIQNPRYQVTQFGKPVTLSCSQTLNHNVMYWYQQKSSQAPKLLFHYYDKDFNNEADTPDNFQSRRPNTSFCFLDIRSPGLGDTAMYLCATSRDRDRGSYEQYFGPGTRLTVT.

The V and J genes are TRBV7-9 and TRBJ1-1; D is unclear. The CDR3 length is 15 residues. The ends were cut back, 2 bases at V and 0 bases at J, with 10 bases in the middle. Per the germline V gene, CDR1 is SEHNR and CDR2 is FQNEAQ (reference sequence). The CDR3 nucleotides are TGTGCCAGCAGCTTAATTGGGGTCCTGAACACTGAAGCTTTCTTT. It translates to CASSLIGVLNTEAFF.

The V gene is TRBV5-1, the J gene TRBJ2-1; D unresolved. The CDR3 loop spans 16 amino acids. Trimming cost V 1 base and J 10 bases, with 21 bases left between them. Germline V gene data show CDR1 as SGHRS and CDR2 as YFSETQ. The CDR3 bases are TGCGCCAGCAGCTTGTTCGATACCTTCCGTTCTCCCGAGCAGTTCTTC. Its translation is CASSLFDTFRSPEQFF.

CDR3 in DNA: TGTGCCAGCAGTTCACATGCCCCGGGACTACGGGTAGAGACCCAGTACTTC. Translated, it gives CASSSHAPGLRVETQYF. The rearrangement links TRBV28 to TRBJ2-5; the match to TRBD2 covers 7 bases. Germline loops: CDR1 MDHEN, CDR2 SYDVKM. Losses at the gene ends were 4 bases for V and 4 bases for J; bases not matched to a gene: 15. The CDR3 is made up of 17 amino acids.

This sequence joins TRBV6-1 and TRBJ2-6; 8 positions match TRBD2. The CDR3 loop spans 20 amino acids. CDR1 is MNHNS and CDR2 is SASEGT in the germline V gene. V was clipped by 3 bases and J by 2 bases; unmatched bases: 15. CDR3 residues: CASSDWILAGFKTGANVLTF. Here the CDR3 DNA reads TGTGCCAGCAGTGACTGGATCCTAGCGGGCTTTAAGACTGGGGCCAACGTCCTGACTTTC.

V gene TRBV27 combines with J gene TRBJ2-3; maybe TRBD2 (6 bases). Germline V gene data show CDR1 as MNHEY and CDR2 as SMNVEV (reference sequence). The CDR3 is 15 amino acids. Trimming took off 7 bases at V and 5 bases at J, with 19 bases between the two ends. Here the CDR3 DNA reads TGTGCCAGCACCCGCATCGGGAGTGGAGGAGATACGCAGTATTTT. Protein sequence: CASTRIGSGGDTQYF.

This chain joins TRBV9 and TRBJ2-3, with 10 bases identical to TRBD2. Unmatched junction bases numbered 6, after V lost 6 bases and J lost 2 bases. The CDR3 is 15 amino acids. Per the germline V gene, CDR1 is SGDLS and CDR2 is YYNGEE. CDR3 region: CASNLAGVNTDTQYF. DNA of the CDR3: TGTGCCAGCAATCTAGCGGGGGTAAACACAGATACGCAGTATTTT.

The J gene is TRBJ1-1, the V gene TRBV2; the D gene is possibly TRBD1 (6 bases). The CDR3 has 23 residues. Looked up from germline, CDR1 is SNHLY and CDR2 is FYNNEI. V was pared by 7 bases and J by 3 bases, with 42 bases between. CDR3 region: CASTPFRLLNTEAHQGFDTEAFF. DNA of the CDR3: TGTGCCAGCACCCCGTTTCGACTACTGAACACTGAAGCTCACCAGGGGTTCGACACTGAAGCTTTCTTT.

This chain uses TRBV7-9 with TRBJ1-4; possible D gene TRBD1, 5 bases. The CDR3 is made up of 16 amino acids. Germline loops: CDR1 SEHNR, CDR2 FQNEAQ (reference sequence). V was trimmed by 1 base and J by 7 bases, leaving 16 bases between them. The CDR3 here is CASSLVRDPWGEKLFF. The CDR3 region has the DNA TGTGCCAGCAGCTTAGTCCGGGACCCGTGGGGTGAAAAACTGTTTTTT.

Details on this clone: This is likely an artifact of a read error, given a far larger clone one base away. The V gene is TRBV11-1, the J gene TRBJ2-3; no clear D. Trimming took 1 base from V and 4 from J, leaving 3 bases between them. Germline loops: CDR1 SGHAT, CDR2 FQDESV (reference sequence). This CDR3 contains 12 residues. The CDR3 bases are TGTGCCAGCAGCTTAGGGGCAGATACGCAGTATTTT. Translated, it gives CASSLGADTQYF.

The chain joins TRBV28 to TRBJ2-7, with D possibly TRBD2 on 5 matching bases. Trimming pared 6 bases from V and 1 base from J, leaving 13 bases between. Germline CDR1 MDHEN, CDR2 SYDVKM. CDR3 length equals 14 residues. The CDR3 coding sequence is TGTGCCAGCAGCGAAACGGGATCTTCCTACGAGCAGTACTTC. Residues: CASSETGSSYEQYF.

This clone was observed once. The sample holds other DNA sequences that translate to the same CDR3. In DNA form, the CDR3 reads TGTGCCAGCAGCCCCGGTTACAATGAGCAGTTCTTC. Translated, it gives CASSPGYNEQFF. V is TRBV9 and J is TRBJ2-1; no definite D call. Per germline, CDR1 SGDLS and CDR2 YYNGEE. Trimming shortened V by 4 bases and J by 4 bases, and 6 bases separated the two germline ends. CDR3 length: 12 amino acids.

The chain links TRBV7-9 to TRBJ1-2; tentatively, D is TRBD1 (5 bases). Germline V gives CDR1 SEHNR, CDR2 FQNEAQ (reference sequence). The CDR3 length is 17 residues. V was cut by 4 bases and J by 0 bases, with 18 bases left in between. The CDR3 protein is CASSSDKGTETNYGYTF. CDR3 in DNA: TGTGCCAGCAGCTCAGATAAAGGGACTGAGACTAACTATGGCTACACCTTC.

The V gene is TRBV11-2, the J gene TRBJ1-5, with 7 positions matching TRBD1. Germline CDR1 is SGHAT and CDR2 is FQNNGV. This CDR3 is built from 15 residues. The V gene end was trimmed by 1 base and the J gene end by 4 bases; junction bases not matched to a gene: 4. The CDR3 DNA sequence: TGTGCCAGCAGCTTAGGTGTGACAGGGAATCAGCCCCAGCATTTT. Its translation: CASSLGVTGNQPQHF.

The rearrangement links TRBV29-1 to TRBJ2-6; possibly TRBD1 or TRBD2 for D (5 bases each). Germline-derived CDR1 and CDR2 are SQVTM and ANQGSEA. With 1 base removed from V and 0 bases from J, the gap between germline ends came to 19 bases. The length of the CDR3 is 19 residues. CDR3 loop: CSVEGQLGDLNSGANVLTF. The CDR3 DNA sequence: TGCAGCGTTGAAGGTCAGCTGGGGGACCTGAACTCTGGGGCCAACGTCCTGACTTTC.